This entry lists 15 T cell receptor beta chains sequenced from one sample in a study of vaccination and CD4 T cells after COVID-19. Treatment defined: 10-day PBMC culture with coronavirus spike peptide pools or control peptides (ViraFEST assay). These receptors have no identified antigens. The study sequenced cultured CD4+ T cell DNA using the Oncomine TCR Beta short-read assay. One entry per CDR3 protein results from TCRdb running MiXCR on the PCR reads. The sample lists several thousand distinct CDR3 sequences; about 19% were seen once. The sample comprised CD4+ T cells from blood, cultured in vitro. The receptor source for this set is a human donor who had recovered from COVID-19.

The V and J genes are TRBV12-3 or TRBV12-4 and TRBJ2-1; 8 bases fit TRBD2. V shed 7 bases and J 6 bases; nucleotides not matched to a gene: 8. There are 14 residues in the CDR3. CDR3 DNA: TGTGCCAGCATCCGGGGACTAGGAGCCAATGAGCAGTTCTTC. Translated: CASIRGLGANEQFF.

The chain carries TRBV5-6 and TRBJ2-5; no clear D gene. CDR3 length: 13 residues. Germline V gene sequence: CDR1 SGHDT, CDR2 YYEEEE. Deletions cut 4 bases from V and 5 bases from J, with 12 bases between. Here the CDR3 reads CASSLKGDETQYF. CDR3 DNA sequence: TGTGCCAGCAGCCTTAAGGGTGACGAGACCCAGTACTTC. The whole variable domain, filled in from reference TRBV5-6 and TRBJ2-5, reads DAGVTQSPTHLIKTRGQQVTLRCSPKSGHDTVSWYQQALGQGPQFIFQYYEEEERQRGNFPDRFSGHQFPNYSSELNVNALLLGDSALYLCASSLKGDETQYFGPGTRLLVL.

The CDR3 DNA reads as TGTGCCTGGAGAGGGACAGGGGTAGAGACCCAGTACTTC. Translated, it gives CAWRGTGVETQYF. The V gene is TRBV30, the J gene TRBJ2-5, with 10 positions matching TRBD1. Trimming cost V 3 bases and J 4 bases; bases outside gene matches: 2. The CDR3 covers 13 residues. Per the germline V gene, CDR1 is GTSNPN and CDR2 is SVGIG (reference sequence).

This clonotype was detected a few times. The rearrangement uses TRBV2 and TRBJ2-5; D is undetermined. The V end was cut by 8 bases, the J end by 7 bases, with 11 bases between. Per the germline V gene, CDR1 is SNHLY and CDR2 is FYNNEI. The CDR3 has 11 amino acids. The CDR3 bases are TGTGCCAGCCAATTAAAGGGGACCCAGTACTTC. Translated: CASQLKGTQYF.

The V gene is TRBV19, the J gene TRBJ1-4; no reliable D call. Germline CDR1 LNHDA, CDR2 SQIVND (reference sequence). V was clipped by 5 bases and J by 6 bases, with 13 bases between them. The CDR3 length is 14 residues. The CDR3 here is CASSRQSADEKLFF. DNA for the CDR3: TGTGCCAGTAGTCGACAAAGTGCTGATGAAAAACTGTTTTTT.

The genes are TRBV6-1 and TRBJ1-2, with no clear D. V lost 4 bases, J lost 4 bases, and 4 bases lay in between. The CDR3 consists of 11 residues. Germline V gives CDR1 MNHNS, CDR2 SASEGT. CDR3 loop: CASSASYGYTF. CDR3 DNA: TGTGCCAGCAGTGCTAGCTATGGCTACACCTTC.

This clonotype qualifies as medium-sized. The V and J genes are TRBV19 and TRBJ1-6; possible D gene TRBD1, 5 bases. The V gene's germline CDR1 is LNHDA and CDR2 SQIVND (reference sequence). This CDR3 is 13 amino acids long. Trimming shortened V by 8 bases and J by 7 bases, and 12 bases separated the two germline ends. CDR3 in amino acids: CASLPGPNSPLHF. DNA for the CDR3: TGTGCCAGTTTACCGGGGCCAAATTCACCCCTCCACTTT.

V usage is TRBV5-1 and J usage is TRBJ2-4; 8 positions match TRBD1. The V and J ends lost 5 bases and 8 bases, in that order; junction bases with no gene match: 9. This CDR3 contains 14 residues. Germline-derived CDR1 and CDR2 are SGHRS and YFSETQ. The CDR3 here is CASRGPGTGDIQYF. DNA for the CDR3: TGCGCCAGCAGGGGTCCCGGGACAGGAGACATTCAGTACTTC.

This clonotype has just a few counts. The chain is built from TRBV20-1 and TRBJ2-2, with 8 nucleotides matching TRBD2. V was pared by 1 base and J by 0 bases, with 4 bases of the junction left unmatched. Germline V gene lookup returns CDR1 DFQATT and CDR2 SNEGSKA (reference sequence). CDR3 length: 16 amino acids. CDR3 protein: CSARGLAGPNTGELFF. Written as DNA, the CDR3 is TGCAGTGCTAGAGGCCTAGCGGGCCCGAACACCGGGGAGCTGTTTTTT.

This clonotype has just a few counts. This chain uses TRBV6-1 with TRBJ2-2, with 7 nucleotides matching TRBD2. Germline CDR1 is MNHNS and CDR2 is SASEGT. The CDR3 totals 19 residues. V shed 6 bases, J shed 2 bases, and the junction held 18 bases outside the gene matches. The CDR3 region has the DNA TGTGCCAGCAGGCCGAGCAAGGGACTACTCAACACCAACACCGGGGAGCTGTTTTTT. It is translated as CASRPSKGLLNTNTGELFF.

Only a few counts were recorded for this clonotype. The CDR3, as DNA: TGCAGTGCTGAGCGAAACAGAAACGGCTACACCTTC. Translating it yields CSAERNRNGYTF. The genes are TRBV20-1 and TRBJ1-2; D remains ambiguous. Trimming took 5 bases from V and 8 from J, leaving 15 bases between them. CDR1 is DFQATT and CDR2 is SNEGSKA in the germline V gene (reference sequence). The CDR3 runs 12 residues.

The table lists this clonotype with a few counts. The rearrangement uses TRBV5-6 and TRBJ1-1; 9 bases line up with TRBD1. CDR3 size: 17 residues. Germline trimming cut 0 bases from V and 7 bases from J; bases unmatched to any gene: 13. The germline CDR1 and CDR2 sequences are SGHDT and YYEEEE. The CDR3 protein is CASSLATGGERTGEAFF. In nucleotides, the CDR3 is TGTGCCAGCAGCTTGGCCACAGGGGGCGAACGAACCGGTGAAGCTTTCTTT. Full variable domain (missing parts from reference TRBV5-6 and TRBJ1-1): DAGVTQSPTHLIKTRGQQVTLRCSPKSGHDTVSWYQQALGQGPQFIFQYYEEEERQRGNFPDRFSGHQFPNYSSELNVNALLLGDSALYLCASSLATGGERTGEAFFGQGTRLTVV.

This chain connects TRBV19 to TRBJ1-5; D gene unclear. Trimming left V 1 base short and J 5 bases short, with 12 bases between. This CDR3 spans 15 amino acids. CDR1 and CDR2 from the germline V gene are LNHDA and SQIVND (reference sequence). In nucleotides, the CDR3 is TGTGCCAGTAGTATAGGTAGAGGAGGTCATCAGCCCCAGCATTTT. Translating it yields CASSIGRGGHQPQHF.

The chain combines TRBV30 with TRBJ2-7, with 11 bases matching TRBD1. CDR1 and CDR2 (germline): GTSNPN, SVGIG (reference sequence). The junction had 5 bases not matched to a gene; V was cut back by 0 bases and J by 7 bases. CDR3 length: 14 residues. This CDR3 is CAWSVGQGAGEQYF. The CDR3 DNA reads as TGTGCCTGGAGTGTAGGACAGGGGGCGGGGGAGCAGTACTTC. Variable domain in full (rest from reference TRBV30 and TRBJ2-7): SQTIHQWPATLVQPVGSPLSLECTVEGTSNPNLYWYRQAAGRGLQLLFYSVGIGQISSEVPQNLSASRPQDRQFILSSKKLLLSDSGFYLCAWSVGQGAGEQYFGPGTRLTVT.

This clonotype is judged medium-sized (0.01 to 0.1%). V gene TRBV12-3 or TRBV12-4 combines with J gene TRBJ2-1; 10 nucleotides agree with TRBD2. Trimming cost V 6 bases and J 9 bases; bases outside gene matches: 5. The length of the CDR3 is 13 residues. In DNA, the CDR3 is TGTGCCAGCAGCTCTAGCGGGGGCGGTGAGCAGTTCTTC. This translates into CASSSSGGGEQFF.